What follows are 26 T cell receptor beta chains derived from one specimen sequenced in a study of control samples from healthy donors and cancer patients. Here immunoSEQ multiplex PCR was the method, and the copy in TCRdb shows in-frame clones only, minus some. The data show 110,000 or so clones, around 90% seen once. Sample: blood. All receptors come from a middle-aged man in good health.

The chain has TRBV7-2 and TRBJ2-7; D remains unclear. Trimming took 5 bases from V and 0 from J, leaving 14 bases between them. Per the germline V gene, CDR1 is SGHTA and CDR2 is FQGNSA. This CDR3 region has 15 residues. CDR3: CASSPRGPGSYEQYF. The CDR3 DNA follows: TGTGCCAGCAGCCCCCGTGGACCGGGCTCCTACGAGCAGTACTTC. The full variable domain, with the rest looked up from reference TRBV7-2 and TRBJ2-7, is GAGVSQSPSNKVTEKGKDVELRCDPISGHTALYWYRQSLGQGLEFLIYFQGNSAPDKSGLPSDRFSAERTGGSVSTLTIQRTQQEDSAVYLCASSPRGPGSYEQYFGPGTRLTVT.

The chain uses TRBV5-1 and TRBJ1-3, with D unclear. Germline assignment: CDR1 SGHRS and CDR2 YFSETQ. With 0 bases removed from V and 6 bases from J, the gap between germline ends came to 13 bases. The CDR3 has 15 residues. This chain's CDR3 is CASSLVEGGENTIYF. DNA of the CDR3: TGCGCCAGCAGCTTGGTGGAGGGAGGAGAAAACACCATATATTTT.

This clone was picked up one time. J is TRBJ1-2 and V is TRBV12-3 or TRBV12-4; no clear D. V dropped 7 bases and J dropped 6 bases, with 12 bases sitting between them. The CDR3 totals 12 residues. CDR3 loop: CASTFEGNGYTF. The CDR3 DNA follows: TGTGCCAGCACCTTCGAAGGGAATGGCTACACCTTC.

CDR3 nucleotides: TGTGCCAGTAGTTACAGGGGTCCCCTCTCTGGGGCCAACGTCCTGACTTTC. Translation gives CASSYRGPLSGANVLTF. This chain connects TRBV19 to TRBJ2-6, with 7 bases lining up with TRBD1. Germline loops: CDR1 LNHDA, CDR2 SQIVND (reference sequence). Trimming took 5 bases from V and 0 from J; bases not matched to a gene: 7. CDR3 length: 17 amino acids.

This sequence joins TRBV7-6 and TRBJ1-1; 7 bases agree with TRBD1. Trimming removed 5 bases from V and 1 base from J; junction bases left unmatched: 4. This CDR3 is 14 amino acids long. From germline, CDR1 is SGHVS and CDR2 FNYEAQ. The chain's CDR3 is CASSVGQANTEAFF. CDR3 sequence (DNA): TGTGCCAGCAGCGTTGGACAGGCGAACACTGAAGCTTTCTTT.

This chain's CDR3 is CASSLLDTDTQYF. CDR3 coding DNA: TGTGCCAGTAGCCTTCTTGACACAGATACGCAGTATTTT. The chain employs TRBV19 and TRBJ2-3; D is ambiguous. This CDR3 is 13 amino acids long. V was trimmed by 6 bases and J by 2 bases, leaving 9 bases between them. Germline V lookup: CDR1 LNHDA, CDR2 SQIVND (reference sequence). Filled out from reference TRBV19 and TRBJ2-3, the complete variable domain reads DGGITQSPKYLFRKEGQNVTLSCEQNLNHDAMYWYRQDPGQGLRLIYYSQIVNDFQKGDIAEGYSVSREKKESFPLTVTSAQKNPTAFYLCASSLLDTDTQYFGPGTRLTVL.

This rearrangement joins TRBV15 to TRBJ1-5; D not resolved. There are 15 residues in the CDR3. V lost 0 bases, J lost 0 bases, and 6 bases lay in between. The germline CDR1 and CDR2 sequences are LNHNV and YYDKDF (reference sequence). CDR3 sequence: CATSRESNSNQPQHF. The CDR3 nucleotides read TGTGCCACCAGCAGAGAAAGCAATAGCAATCAGCCCCAGCATTTT.

This chain uses TRBV27 with TRBJ1-5; 9 nucleotides align to TRBD1. Germline V gene data show CDR1 as MNHEY and CDR2 as SMNVEV (reference sequence). V dropped 8 bases and J dropped 1; count of bases not matched to a gene: 3. The CDR3 is made up of 14 amino acids. The CDR3 region is CASRTGASNQPQHF. The CDR3 DNA sequence: TGTGCCAGCCGGACAGGGGCAAGCAATCAGCCCCAGCATTTT.

The rearrangement uses TRBV6-5 and TRBJ1-2; D gene ambiguous. This CDR3 is 15 amino acids long. Deletions cut 2 bases from V and 6 bases from J, with 16 bases between. Germline CDR1 MNHEY, CDR2 SVGAGI. Written as DNA, the CDR3 is TGTGCCAGCAGTTACGGACCGGGTCGGGGAGATGGCTACACCTTC. As protein: CASSYGPGRGDGYTF.

The chain uses TRBV5-6 and TRBJ2-4; D is ambiguous. The CDR3 loop spans 17 amino acids. V lost 1 base and J 0 bases, leaving 14 bases between the germline ends. Germline V gives CDR1 SGHDT, CDR2 YYEEEE. DNA for the CDR3: TGTGCCAGCAGCTTGTCGCACAGTACCTTAGCCAAAAACATTCAGTACTTC. Amino acids: CASSLSHSTLAKNIQYF.

CDR3 sequence reads: CASSTGDTEAFF. The CDR3, as DNA: TGTGCCAGTTCGACAGGGGACACTGAAGCTTTCTTT. The chain recombines TRBV5-4 with TRBJ1-1; 8 bases align to TRBD1. The junction had 3 bases not matched to a gene; V was cut back by 8 bases and J by 3 bases. CDR1 SGHNT and CDR2 YYREEE come from the germline V gene (reference sequence). The CDR3 covers 12 residues.

The rearrangement uses TRBV18 and TRBJ2-2, with a weak D call TRBD1 (5 bases). Per germline, CDR1 KGHSH and CDR2 LQKENI. V gave up 4 bases and J gave up 0 bases, with 9 bases separating them. CDR3 size: 15 residues. CDR3 amino acids: CASSRQGPNTGELFF. The CDR3 DNA follows: TGTGCCAGCTCACGGCAGGGCCCGAACACCGGGGAGCTGTTTTTT.

V gene TRBV5-1 combines with J gene TRBJ2-7; 8 nucleotides agree with TRBD2. Trimming cost V 4 bases and J 4 bases; bases outside gene matches: 4. The CDR3 has 13 residues. CDR1 is SGHRS, CDR2 YFSETQ, per germline. CDR3 sequence reads: CASSLGLEYEQYF. DNA for the CDR3: TGCGCCAGCAGCCTGGGACTAGAATACGAGCAGTACTTC. The full variable domain, completed using reference TRBV5-1 and TRBJ2-7, is KAGVTQTPRYLIKTRGQQVTLSCSPISGHRSVSWYQQTPGQGLQFLFEYFSETQRNKGNFPGRFSGRQFSNSRSEMNVSTLELGDSALYLCASSLGLEYEQYFGPGTRLTVT.

The J gene is TRBJ1-2, the V gene TRBV18; D is undetermined. The V gene lost 5 bases and the J gene lost 2 bases, with 6 bases spanning the gap. CDR3 length: 12 residues. Looked up from germline, CDR1 is KGHSH and CDR2 is LQKENI. The CDR3 nucleotides read TGTGCCAGCTCAACAGAGAACTATGGCTACACCTTC. Protein: CASSTENYGYTF.

V gene TRBV19 combines with J gene TRBJ1-2; TRBD1 might be the D (6 bases). The CDR3 loop spans 14 amino acids. The germline V gene has CDR1 LNHDA and CDR2 SQIVND (reference sequence). Trimming shortened V by 3 bases and J by 4 bases, and 12 bases separated the two germline ends. The CDR3 sequence is CASSMGGRSYGYTF. DNA for the CDR3: TGTGCCAGTAGTATGGGGGGGCGTAGCTATGGCTACACCTTC.

V is TRBV30 and J is TRBJ2-7; D call uncertain. The CDR3 extends over 14 amino acids. Germline CDR1 reads GTSNPN; CDR2 reads SVGIG (reference sequence). Deletions cut 0 bases from V and 4 bases from J, with 13 bases between. As DNA, the CDR3 is TGTGCCTGGAGTGTTGGCCTAGGGAAATACGAGCAGTACTTC. This translates into CAWSVGLGKYEQYF.

CDR3 region: CASSLRDSVNSPLHF. The CDR3 nucleotides are TGTGCCAGCAGTCTACGGGACAGCGTTAATTCACCCCTCCACTTT. The chain joins TRBV28 to TRBJ1-6, with TRBD1 matching over 7 bases. Germline V gene data show CDR1 as MDHEN and CDR2 as SYDVKM. V trimming: 5 bases; J trimming: 6 bases; junction bases outside the gene matches: 7. The CDR3 is 15 residues long. The full variable domain, with the rest looked up from reference TRBV28 and TRBJ1-6, is DVKVTQSSRYLVKRTGEKVFLECVQDMDHENMFWYRQDPGLGLRLIYFSYDVKMKEKGDIPEGYSVSREKKERFSLILESASTNQTSMYLCASSLRDSVNSPLHFGNGTRLTVT.

CDR3 sequence: CASSFDKNTEAFF. The CDR3 region has the DNA TGTGCCAGCAGCTTCGACAAGAACACTGAAGCTTTCTTT. J is TRBJ1-1 and V is TRBV5-4, with no clear D. Germline assignment: CDR1 SGHNT and CDR2 YYREEE (reference sequence). Trimming cost V 2 bases and J 1 base, with 6 bases left between them. There are 13 residues in the CDR3.

The chain is built from TRBV30 and TRBJ2-1, with 7 bases lining up with TRBD1. V dropped 1 base and J dropped 10; count of bases not matched to a gene: 1. Germline CDR1 and CDR2: GTSNPN and SVGIG (reference sequence). This CDR3 comprises 11 residues. This chain's CDR3 is CAWSEGAEQFF. As DNA, the CDR3 is TGTGCCTGGAGTGAGGGGGCCGAGCAGTTCTTC.

This clone was counted a few times. This chain uses TRBV9 with TRBJ1-1; tentatively, D is TRBD1 (6 bases). Deletions cut 5 bases from V and 0 bases from J, with 17 bases between. The CDR3 sequence is 16 residues long. Germline V gene lookup returns CDR1 SGDLS and CDR2 YYNGEE. The CDR3 region is CASRGATGTLNTEAFF. The CDR3 region has the DNA TGTGCCAGCAGGGGGGCAACAGGTACCCTGAACACTGAAGCTTTCTTT.

This sequence joins TRBV5-1 and TRBJ2-1; 13 bases are shared with TRBD2. This CDR3 comprises 16 residues. Germline V gene lookup returns CDR1 SGHRS and CDR2 YFSETQ. Trimming cost V 5 bases and J 2 bases; bases outside gene matches: 4. The CDR3 region is CASRSTSGGTYNEQFF. CDR3 sequence (DNA): TGCGCCAGCAGGTCGACTAGCGGGGGGACCTACAATGAGCAGTTCTTC.

V and J are TRBV4-1 and TRBJ1-1; D gene unclear. Trimming cost V 0 bases and J 6 bases, with 14 bases left between them. Germline values: CDR1 MGHRA, CDR2 YSYEKL. The CDR3 contains 15 residues. CDR3 nucleotides: TGCGCCAGCAGCCAAGATTTTCGGCAGATCCCTGAAGCTTTCTTT. This gives the protein CASSQDFRQIPEAFF.

This sequence joins TRBV9 and TRBJ2-7; 7 bases map to TRBD2. CDR1 is SGDLS and CDR2 is YYNGEE in the germline V gene. This CDR3 has 16 residues. V shed 0 bases and J 6 bases; nucleotides not matched to a gene: 12. CDR3 DNA sequence: TGTGCCAGCAGCGTAGGGGGGAGAGGGACTACTAGCGAGCAGTACTTC. Translation gives CASSVGGRGTTSEQYF. The whole variable domain, remainder taken from reference TRBV9 and TRBJ2-7, is DSGVTQTPKHLITATGQRVTLRCSPRSGDLSVYWYQQSLDQGLQFLIQYYNGEERAKGNILERFSAQQFPDLHSELNLSSLELGDSALYFCASSVGGRGTTSEQYFGPGTRLTVT.

V gene TRBV5-4 combines with J gene TRBJ2-3, with D tentatively TRBD1 (5 bases). This CDR3 region has 18 residues. With 1 base removed from V and 0 bases from J, the gap between germline ends came to 18 bases. Germline loops: CDR1 SGHNT, CDR2 YYREEE (reference sequence). The chain's CDR3 is CASSLPLRGPISTDTQYF. Here the CDR3 DNA reads TGTGCCAGCAGCTTGCCCTTAAGGGGCCCCATTAGCACAGATACGCAGTATTTT.

The V and J genes are TRBV19 and TRBJ2-5; 7 bases fit TRBD1. CDR1 and CDR2 (germline): LNHDA, SQIVND (reference sequence). Germline trimming cut 6 bases from V and 1 base from J; bases unmatched to any gene: 5. The CDR3 spans 14 residues. The CDR3 bases are TGTGCCAGTAGCGCTTCAGGGGGCCAAGAGACCCAGTACTTC. Its protein product is CASSASGGQETQYF.

The rearrangement joins TRBV2 to TRBJ1-4; the match to TRBD1 covers 8 bases. Germline V lookup: CDR1 SNHLY, CDR2 FYNNEI. V lost 6 bases, J lost 6 bases, and 6 bases stayed unmatched. This CDR3 has 14 residues. Written as DNA, the CDR3 is TGTGCCAGCAGGGACAGGGTATCCGATGAAAAACTGTTTTTT. Protein sequence: CASRDRVSDEKLFF.